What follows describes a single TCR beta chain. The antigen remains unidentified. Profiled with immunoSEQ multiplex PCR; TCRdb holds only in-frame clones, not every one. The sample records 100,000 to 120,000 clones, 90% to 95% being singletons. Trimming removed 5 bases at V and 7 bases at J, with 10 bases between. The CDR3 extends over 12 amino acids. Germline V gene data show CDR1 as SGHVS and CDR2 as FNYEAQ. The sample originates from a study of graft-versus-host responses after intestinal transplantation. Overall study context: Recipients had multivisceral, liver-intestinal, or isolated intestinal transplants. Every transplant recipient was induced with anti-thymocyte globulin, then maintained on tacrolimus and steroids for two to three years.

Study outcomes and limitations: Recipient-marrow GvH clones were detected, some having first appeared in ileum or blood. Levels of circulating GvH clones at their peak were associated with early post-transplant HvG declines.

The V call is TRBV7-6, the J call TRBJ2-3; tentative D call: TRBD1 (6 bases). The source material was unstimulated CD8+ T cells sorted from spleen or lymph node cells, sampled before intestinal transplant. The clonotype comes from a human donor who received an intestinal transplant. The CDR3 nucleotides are TGTGCCAGCAGCCGGGACAAAAATACGCAGTATTTT. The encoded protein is CASSRDKNTQYF.